The T cell receptor beta chain under discussion was sequenced for a study of cytomegalovirus exposure and HLA in healthy donors. The PCR ran on 60 Vbeta and 13 Jbeta primers. Profiling relied on immunoSEQ multiplex PCR, and the TCRdb table lists in-frame clones only, not all of them. Among under 200,000 clones listed, more than 65% were seen once. Trimming removed 7 bases at V and 7 bases at J, with 20 bases between. This CDR3 has 15 amino acids. CDR1 is SGHVS and CDR2 is FQNEAQ in the germline V gene. This chain uses TRBV7-8 with TRBJ2-1; D gene uncertain. The sequenced material came from PBMCs. The receptor was isolated from a woman in her thirties or forties in good health and CMV-seropositive. The CDR3 DNA follows: TGTGCCAGCACCCACACGTACTACCAATCAAATGAGCAGTTCTTC. This gives the protein CASTHTYYQSNEQFF. Looking up the rest from reference TRBV7-8 and TRBJ2-1 gives the full variable domain: GAGVSQSPRYKVAKRGQDVALRCDPISGHVSLFWYQQALGQGPEFLTYFQNEAQLDKSGLPSDRFFAERPEGSVSTLKIQRTQQEDSAVYLCASTHTYYQSNEQFFGPGTRLTVL.